These 29 T cell receptor beta chains came from one sample sequenced in a study of response to subunit inactivated influenza vaccine. From the RT-PCR reads, TCRdb called clonotypes with MiXCR, one entry per CDR3 protein. The repertoire has roughly 460,000 distinct CDR3 sequences, around 9.9% of them found once; the top ten carry approximately 12%. The source material was PBMCs from blood, sampled roughly 6 weeks after vaccination. Receptors were obtained from a man aged 50 to 59 who received an inactivated influenza vaccine.

At least ten counts were recorded for this clonotype. This chain joins TRBV12-3 or TRBV12-4 and TRBJ2-3, with 12 bases that match TRBD2. CDR3 length: 15 residues. Unmatched junction bases numbered 5, after V lost 3 bases and J lost 7 bases. The CDR3 is CASSFSSGRANTQYF. CDR3 DNA sequence: TGTGCCAGCAGTTTCTCTAGCGGGAGGGCGAATACGCAGTATTTT.

This chain connects TRBV12-3 or TRBV12-4 to TRBJ2-2, with TRBD2 as a possible D gene (6 bases). The CDR3 is 14 residues long. V dropped 2 bases and J dropped 4 bases, with 8 bases sitting between them. DNA for the CDR3: TGTGCCAGCAGTTTACTGGGGGGCACCGGGGAGCTGTTTTTT. Amino acids: CASSLLGGTGELFF.

This clonotype has a handful of counts. At one of its ends the junction is not consistent with the germline gene, which may arise from a read error. In DNA, the CDR3 is TGCGCCAGCAGCCAAGAGAAGCGACAGCGGGCTTACTTC. This sequence encodes CASSQEKRQRAYF. The chain couples TRBV4-3 to TRBJ2-1; the D gene is possibly TRBD2 (6 bases). The germline gives CDR1 LGHNA, CDR2 YSLEER. The CDR3 has 13 amino acids.

This clonotype came up many times. This chain joins TRBV7-2 and TRBJ2-3; D unclear. Trimming took off 1 base at V and 0 bases at J, with 5 bases between the two ends. Germline CDR1 reads SGHTA; CDR2 reads FQGNSA. The length of the CDR3 is 14 residues. CDR3 in amino acids: CASSLVWSTDTQYF. CDR3 DNA: TGTGCCAGCAGCTTAGTCTGGAGCACAGATACGCAGTATTTT.

This clonotype showed up many times. V gene TRBV29-1 combines with J gene TRBJ1-2; TRBD1 matches at 9 bases. The germline CDR1 and CDR2 sequences are SQVTM and ANQGSEA. Trimming cost V 0 bases and J 8 bases; bases outside gene matches: 4. CDR3 length equals 13 residues. The DNA of the CDR3 is TGCAGCGTTGAAGAAACAGGACAGGGGGGCTACACCTTC. It yields the protein CSVEETGQGGYTF.

This clonotype was counted a few times. The rearrangement links TRBV7-9 to TRBJ2-7; D gene uncertain. In germline, CDR1 is SEHNR, CDR2 FQNEAQ (reference sequence). The CDR3 loop spans 14 amino acids. Trimming cost V 2 bases and J 4 bases, with 12 bases left between them. CDR3 nucleotide sequence: TGTGCCAGCAGCTTAACCCAAGGCGGATACGAGCAGTACTTC. It specifies CASSLTQGGYEQYF.

This clonotype was seen a single time. The chain joins TRBV6-1 to TRBJ2-5; TRBD1 matches 12 bases. V was clipped by 6 bases and J by 9 bases; unmatched bases: 14. This CDR3 comprises 16 residues. Per germline, CDR1 MNHNS and CDR2 SASEGT. CDR3 region: CASRPAGTGGLGAQYF. As DNA, the CDR3 is TGTGCCAGCAGGCCCGCCGGGACAGGGGGCTTAGGGGCCCAGTACTTC.

This clonotype was detected only a few times. V usage is TRBV5-1 and J usage is TRBJ2-2; D perhaps matches TRBD2 (5 bases). V was trimmed by 0 bases and J by 4 bases, leaving 10 bases between them. Germline V gives CDR1 SGHRS, CDR2 YFSETQ. The CDR3 spans 15 residues. This chain's CDR3 is CASSLEVGATGELFF. CDR3 nucleotides: TGCGCCAGCAGCTTGGAGGTGGGAGCCACCGGGGAGCTGTTTTTT.

In its sample, this clonotype was seen a few times. The gene calls are TRBV29-1 and TRBJ2-3; TRBD1 matches at 7 bases. Germline CDR1 is SQVTM and CDR2 is ANQGSEA. The trim removed 7 bases at V and 11 bases at J, leaving 12 bases unmatched. CDR3 length: 12 residues. CDR3 protein: CSARQGRDLQYF. As DNA, the CDR3 is TGCAGCGCCAGACAGGGCAGAGACCTGCAGTATTTT.

This clonotype has just a few counts. The chain employs TRBV4-3 and TRBJ2-2; D might be TRBD1 or TRBD2, each matching 6 bases. The germline gives CDR1 LGHNA, CDR2 YSLEER. The CDR3 is 18 residues long. The germline V and J ends were trimmed by 0 bases and 0 bases, with 14 bases remaining between them. The CDR3 protein is CASSQDFPGATNTGELFF. In nucleotides, the CDR3 is TGCGCCAGCAGCCAAGATTTCCCGGGGGCGACGAACACCGGGGAGCTGTTTTTT.

The V call is TRBV11-2, the J call TRBJ2-4; 11 bases match TRBD2. CDR3 length: 17 amino acids. Trimming took 0 bases from V and 2 from J; bases not matched to a gene: 3. Germline CDR1 reads SGHAT; CDR2 reads FQNNGV. The CDR3 reads CASSLEASGGTKNIQYF. In nucleotides, the CDR3 is TGTGCCAGCAGCTTAGAAGCTAGCGGGGGGACCAAAAACATTCAGTACTTC.

The chain combines TRBV5-1 with TRBJ2-1, with 9 nucleotides matching TRBD2. The CDR3 loop spans 16 amino acids. Germline assignment: CDR1 SGHRS and CDR2 YFSETQ. The V gene end was trimmed by 3 bases and the J gene end by 5 bases; junction bases not matched to a gene: 9. The DNA for the CDR3 is TGCGCCAGCAGCTCTCTACTAGCGGGCAACAACAATGAGCAGTTCTTC. This encodes CASSSLLAGNNNEQFF.

This clonotype occurred a few times. This sequence joins TRBV7-9 and TRBJ1-4; 7 bases map to TRBD1. With V trimmed by 3 bases and J by 2 bases, 0 bases remained unmatched. The V gene's germline CDR1 is SEHNR and CDR2 FQNEAQ (reference sequence). The CDR3 is 14 residues long. The CDR3, as DNA: TGTGCCAGCAGCTTGACAGGGACTAATGAAAAACTGTTTTTT. This encodes CASSLTGTNEKLFF.

This clonotype turned up a few times. The chain has TRBV24-1 and TRBJ2-7; possible D gene TRBD2, 6 bases. This CDR3 has 14 amino acids. CDR1 is KGHDR and CDR2 is SFDVKD in the germline V gene. The V and J ends lost 3 bases and 9 bases respectively, with 17 bases between them. The CDR3, as DNA: TGTGCCACCAGTGATAAAGCCGGGACTGCAAGGCAGTACTTC. Protein sequence: CATSDKAGTARQYF.

V and J are TRBV6-2 or TRBV6-3 and TRBJ1-5; D is undetermined. This CDR3 has 16 amino acids. The V end lost 10 bases, the J end lost 3 bases, and 22 bases lay between the germline ends. Per the germline V gene, CDR1 is MNHEY and CDR2 is SVGEGT. The CDR3 loop is CAIQPDDGSPNQPQHF. Written as DNA, the CDR3 is TGTGCCATACAACCCGACGACGGGAGCCCCAATCAGCCCCAGCATTTT.

This chain connects TRBV9 to TRBJ2-7; D is perhaps TRBD1 (5 bases). Germline assignment: CDR1 SGDLS and CDR2 YYNGEE. The CDR3 covers 15 residues. V was trimmed by 0 bases and J by 5 bases, leaving 15 bases between them. The CDR3 nucleotides are TGTGCCAGCAGCGTAGATTGGGGCGGATGGGACGAGCAGTACTTC. Translation gives CASSVDWGGWDEQYF.

The rearrangement uses TRBV5-6 and TRBJ1-1, with D tentatively TRBD1 (5 bases). The germline V gene has CDR1 SGHDT and CDR2 YYEEEE. The V and J ends lost 3 bases and 0 bases respectively, with 12 bases between them. The CDR3 has 15 residues. CDR3 sequence (DNA): TGTGCCAGCAGCTGGGGCCAGGGACTGAACACTGAAGCTTTCTTT. It specifies CASSWGQGLNTEAFF.

This clonotype was detected a few times. The rearrangement links TRBV29-1 to TRBJ1-2; D is undetermined. In germline, CDR1 is SQVTM, CDR2 ANQGSEA. The CDR3 runs to 15 residues. The V end lost 5 bases, the J end lost 8 bases, and 24 bases lay between the germline ends. The CDR3 nucleotides are TGCAGCGTTTCCATCCTCCGGGGAGCGGAAGGCGGCTACACCTTC. This sequence encodes CSVSILRGAEGGYTF.

V usage is TRBV20-1 and J usage is TRBJ2-1; 10 bases agree with TRBD2. This CDR3 comprises 16 residues. Germline V gene data show CDR1 as DFQATT and CDR2 as SNEGSKA (reference sequence). V shed 1 base, J shed 1 base, and the junction held 4 bases outside the gene matches. The CDR3 region has the DNA TGCAGTGCTAGAGGAGAACTAGCGGGATCCTACAATGAGCAGTTCTTC. Protein sequence: CSARGELAGSYNEQFF.

In its sample, this clonotype was seen a few times. The chain couples TRBV10-3 to TRBJ2-2, with 11 bases lining up with TRBD1. V shed 7 bases, J shed 0 bases, and the junction held 7 bases outside the gene matches. This CDR3 is 17 amino acids long. The germline V gene encodes CDR1 ENHRY and CDR2 SYGVKD. The CDR3 spells CAIKSGTGGTNTGELFF. Here the CDR3 DNA reads TGTGCCATCAAATCCGGGACAGGGGGTACGAACACCGGGGAGCTGTTTTTT.

V gene TRBV28 combines with J gene TRBJ2-7; D ambiguous. The CDR3 runs to 13 residues. Germline CDR1 reads MDHEN; CDR2 reads SYDVKM. V was cut by 7 bases and J by 1 base, with 11 bases left in between. CDR3 nucleotides: TGTGCCAGCACCGTCTCCGGATCCTACGAGCAGTACTTC. It encodes CASTVSGSYEQYF.

V is TRBV6-2 or TRBV6-3 and J is TRBJ1-1; tentative D call: TRBD1 (6 bases). V lost 6 bases and J 0 bases, leaving 14 bases between the germline ends. Looked up from germline, CDR1 is MNHEY and CDR2 is SVGEGT. The CDR3 has 15 amino acids. The CDR3, as DNA: TGTGCCAGCAGCAGATCGGGGGGCGTGAACACTGAAGCTTTCTTT. This translates into CASSRSGGVNTEAFF.

The V gene is TRBV6-5, the J gene TRBJ2-3, with 8 bases lining up with TRBD2. The V gene end was trimmed by 2 bases and the J gene end by 2 bases; junction bases not matched to a gene: 9. The CDR3 has 17 residues. Germline values: CDR1 MNHEY, CDR2 SVGAGI. The CDR3 bases are TGTGCCAGCAGTTACACTGCCCCCGGACTAGCCACAGATACGCAGTATTTT. Protein: CASSYTAPGLATDTQYF.

This clonotype came up a few times. The chain employs TRBV6-5 and TRBJ2-7; 8 positions agree with TRBD2. Trimming at V came to 0 bases and at J to 0 bases, leaving 7 bases not matched to a gene. The CDR3 covers 17 residues. CDR1 is MNHEY and CDR2 is SVGAGI in the germline V gene. The CDR3 region is CASSYSRQRGNSYEQYF. The CDR3 nucleotides read TGTGCCAGCAGTTACTCGCGACAGCGGGGGAACTCCTACGAGCAGTACTTC.

This clonotype has more than one count but fewer than ten. The junction differs from germline at one of its ends, possibly a read error. The chain's CDR3 is CASSSHPGPRLETQYF. DNA of the CDR3: TGTGCTAGCAGCTCCCACCCGGGGCCCCGACTGGAGACCCAGTACTTC. The rearrangement links TRBV7-7 to TRBJ2-5, with D possibly called TRBD1 or TRBD2 (5 bases each). The CDR3 is 16 amino acids. Per the germline V gene, CDR1 is SSHAT and CDR2 is FNYEAQ (reference sequence).

This clonotype has a handful of counts. The V and J genes are TRBV6-1 and TRBJ2-6; D is uncertain. The length of the CDR3 is 13 residues. Germline V lookup: CDR1 MNHNS, CDR2 SASEGT. V gave up 8 bases and J gave up 3 bases, with 8 bases separating them. For the CDR3, the DNA is TGTGCCAGCTGTCCTCTTGGGGCCAACGTCCTGACTTTC. Translating it yields CASCPLGANVLTF.

This clonotype appeared a few times. This sequence joins TRBV28 and TRBJ1-1, with D possibly being TRBD1 (6 bases). V was trimmed by 1 base and J by 5 bases, leaving 14 bases between them. The CDR3 totals 15 residues. The germline gives CDR1 MDHEN, CDR2 SYDVKM. The CDR3 bases are TGTGCCAGCAGTTTATCGACAGGAGGGGGAACTGAAGCTTTCTTT. Its protein product is CASSLSTGGGTEAFF.

This clonotype was observed a handful of times. The chain joins TRBV11-2 to TRBJ2-7; D remains ambiguous. Trimming cost V 3 bases and J 7 bases, with 7 bases left between them. This CDR3 spans 11 amino acids. In germline, CDR1 is SGHAT, CDR2 FQNNGV. CDR3: CASSFVLEQYF. The DNA of the CDR3 is TGTGCCAGCAGCTTCGTACTGGAGCAGTACTTC.

The CDR3 sequence is CASSYRLAGATDTQYF. CDR3 DNA sequence: TGTGCCAGCAGCTATCGACTAGCGGGTGCAACAGATACGCAGTATTTT. The V and J genes are TRBV5-6 and TRBJ2-3; TRBD2 aligns across 10 bases. The germline V gene encodes CDR1 SGHDT and CDR2 YYEEEE. Trimming cost V 3 bases and J 3 bases; bases outside gene matches: 7. The CDR3 extends over 16 amino acids.